This T cell receptor beta chain was identified in a study of T cell clonotyping in hematopoietic cell transplantation. General study results and limits: Pathologically expanded recipient clonotypes increased progressively from day 30 to day 180 as diversity fell. Broader posttransplant TCR repertoire diversity was predicted by graft donor and pretransplant recipient Inverse Simpson Index values.

The method was immunoSEQ multiplex PCR; TCRdb's version includes in-frame clones alone and lacks a portion of them. The profile shows approximately 70,000 clones, about 93% of them singletons. The ends were cut back, 5 bases at V and 4 bases at J, with 11 bases in the middle. The CDR3 totals 13 residues. CDR1 is SGHNT and CDR2 is YENEEA in the germline V gene. To note about this clone: Antigen: not known.

The V call is TRBV11-3, the J call TRBJ1-1; D uncertain. Sequencing was performed on peripheral blood mononuclear cells. This receptor was taken from a middle-aged man in good health. Some clones in this sample may be carry-over from other donors' samples. The CDR3 loop reads CASSRYSGTEAFF. Here the CDR3 DNA reads TGTGCCAGCAGCCGGTACTCGGGCACTGAAGCTTTCTTT.